Each of the 13 T cell receptor beta chains below was sequenced from the same sample in a study of shared clonotypes between healthy human individuals. TCRdb keeps only in-frame clones here, not all; method: immunoSEQ multiplex PCR. The table shows fewer than 1.4 million clones, with about 84% occurring only once. The sequenced sample consisted of memory CD4+ T cells from PBMCs. Subset of the sample: CD45RA-negative fraction. The receptor set was obtained from a man between 18 and 35 years old in good health. Some clones in this sample may be carry-over from other donors' samples.

V gene TRBV7-9 combines with J gene TRBJ2-7, with D hard to call. V was shortened by 8 bases and J by 4 bases, with 21 bases between the two germline ends. CDR1 SEHNR and CDR2 FQNEAQ come from the germline V gene (reference sequence). The CDR3 spans 15 residues. CDR3 DNA: TGTGCCAGCCAACTCGGAGCATCCTGGGGTTACGAGCAGTACTTC. Amino acid sequence: CASQLGASWGYEQYF.

The chain employs TRBV11-2 and TRBJ2-1, with 11 bases matching TRBD2. The germline V gene encodes CDR1 SGHAT and CDR2 FQNNGV. Germline trimming cut 3 bases from V and 8 bases from J; bases unmatched to any gene: 6. The CDR3 is 15 residues long. CDR3 region: CASSFTSGSFDEQFF. CDR3 DNA: TGTGCCAGCAGCTTTACTAGCGGGAGTTTCGATGAGCAGTTCTTC.

The rearrangement uses TRBV7-3 and TRBJ1-5; D is undetermined. Germline CDR1 SGHTA, CDR2 FQGTGA. This CDR3 has 16 residues. The ends were cut back, 0 bases at V and 4 bases at J, with 13 bases in the middle. The chain's CDR3 is CASSLTGQRLNQPQHF. In DNA, the CDR3 is TGTGCCAGCAGCTTAACCGGGCAGCGACTGAATCAGCCCCAGCATTTT.

There are a few counts of this clone. The chain employs TRBV28 and TRBJ2-2; a possible D gene is TRBD1 (6 bases). CDR3 size: 16 residues. Trimming left V 1 base short and J 0 bases short, with 9 bases between. Germline CDR1 is MDHEN and CDR2 is SYDVKM. CDR3 DNA: TGTGCCAGCAGTTTATTCGGGACATCGAACACCGGGGAGCTGTTTTTT. It is translated as CASSLFGTSNTGELFF.

Points on this clone: In the same sample, other DNA sequences code for this CDR3. The chain uses TRBV5-1 and TRBJ1-3; D is ambiguous. The CDR3 has 13 residues. Trimming removed 5 bases at V and 0 bases at J, with 6 bases between. The germline CDR1 and CDR2 sequences are SGHRS and YFSETQ. Written as DNA, the CDR3 is TGCGCCAGCAGACGTGACTCTGGAAACACCATATATTTT. This translates into CASRRDSGNTIYF.

This clone was seen once. This sequence joins TRBV7-2 and TRBJ1-1; the match to TRBD1 covers 10 bases. CDR3 length: 15 residues. V trimming: 2 bases; J trimming: 3 bases; junction bases outside the gene matches: 3. From germline, CDR1 is SGHTA and CDR2 FQGNSA. CDR3 sequence (DNA): TGTGCCAGCAGCTTATCCGGGACAGGGGACACTGAAGCTTTCTTT. It translates to CASSLSGTGDTEAFF.

On this clone: In the same sample, other DNA sequences code for this CDR3. The CDR3 nucleotides are TGTGCCAGCAGTCTAAGTAGCGGGGGCTCCTACGAGCAGTACTTC. Translating it yields CASSLSSGGSYEQYF. V usage is TRBV28 and J usage is TRBJ2-7; 9 nucleotides match TRBD2. CDR1 and CDR2 from the germline V gene are MDHEN and SYDVKM. CDR3 length: 15 amino acids. V lost 5 bases and J lost 0; bases outside the gene matches: 5.

This clone was counted ten times or more. The chain couples TRBV7-9 to TRBJ2-1, with 11 bases lining up with TRBD2. Germline V gene sequence: CDR1 SEHNR, CDR2 FQNEAQ (reference sequence). The trim removed 3 bases at V and 7 bases at J, leaving 14 bases unmatched. The CDR3 is 18 residues long. CDR3 sequence reads: CASSFPPRLAGTKNEQFF. The CDR3 DNA is TGTGCCAGCAGCTTCCCCCCCCGACTAGCGGGGACTAAGAATGAGCAGTTCTTC.

V gene TRBV28 combines with J gene TRBJ2-1; D is undetermined. Trimming stripped 4 bases from V and 3 bases from J, with 19 bases between. CDR1 is MDHEN, CDR2 SYDVKM, per germline. The CDR3 loop spans 17 amino acids. The CDR3 loop reads CASSSTPVAGIYNEQFF. The CDR3 DNA follows: TGTGCCAGCAGTTCAACCCCCGTTGCAGGAATCTACAATGAGCAGTTCTTC.

The chain employs TRBV6-5 and TRBJ2-1, with TRBD2 as a possible D gene (5 bases). The CDR3 spans 15 residues. The germline CDR1 and CDR2 sequences are MNHEY and SVGAGI. Trimming took off 2 bases at V and 6 bases at J, with 14 bases between the two ends. The CDR3, as DNA: TGTGCCAGCAGTTACGACCATAGGGAGACCAATGAGCAGTTCTTC. Translated, it gives CASSYDHRETNEQFF.

This rearrangement joins TRBV11-2 to TRBJ2-7; D is possibly TRBD1 (5 bases). In germline, CDR1 is SGHAT, CDR2 FQNNGV. Trimming left V 5 bases short and J 0 bases short, with 14 bases between. The CDR3 has 15 amino acids. The chain's CDR3 is CASSVGVTVSYEQYF. In DNA form, the CDR3 reads TGTGCCAGCAGCGTAGGGGTGACAGTCTCCTACGAGCAGTACTTC.

This sequence joins TRBV10-2 and TRBJ2-7, with 8 bases identical to TRBD2. Per germline, CDR1 WSHSY and CDR2 SAAADI. The CDR3 has 15 residues. Germline trimming cut 3 bases from V and 6 bases from J; bases unmatched to any gene: 10. This chain's CDR3 is CASSDRLGLDAEQYF. For the CDR3, the DNA is TGCGCCAGCAGTGATCGGTTGGGACTAGATGCCGAGCAGTACTTC.

This clone appeared many times. The J gene is TRBJ2-1, the V gene TRBV18; 7 bases are shared with TRBD1. CDR1 and CDR2 from the germline V gene are KGHSH and LQKENI. The CDR3 is 14 residues long. The trim removed 5 bases at V and 5 bases at J, leaving 6 bases unmatched. Here the CDR3 reads CASSAQGSDNEQFF. CDR3 coding DNA: TGTGCCAGCTCAGCACAGGGGTCGGACAATGAGCAGTTCTTC.